This T cell receptor (beta chain) stems from a study of beta chain features in type 1 diabetes (dated by TCRdb to the late 2010s). Context from the whole study: No differences in mean age, gender distribution, total cell number or subset yield were found between patients and healthy donors. The study compared TCRB repertoires of sorted circulating CD4+ T cell subsets between recently diagnosed type 1 diabetes patients and matched healthy donors. A total of 107,917,701 sorted cells were examined across all samples, and the number of cells per subset was strongly correlated with RNA yield. Whereas all 30 or so donors provided naive and central memory subsets, regulatory and stem cell-like memory subsets were isolated from just 8 patients and roughly eight healthy donors. Summary of the overall study and its limitations: Because the HLA sub-analyses included only small numbers of individuals, any influence of HLA type on TCRB rearrangement was left unresolved. Because cDNA was sequenced instead of genomic DNA, activated cells with high expression could be over-represented, although the groups did not differ in activation or CD3 levels. The naive, central memory and regulatory TCRB repertoires appeared to resemble one another more closely among patients than among healthy donors. A moderate but significant shortening of TCRB CDR3 length was observed in type 1 diabetes patients in all four CD4+ subsets. Shorter templates might be favored by PCR, yet because patient and control samples were amplified and corrected together, any such skew would affect both groups equally. Patients with type 1 diabetes made fewer insertions and deleted more nucleotides at VDJ recombination sites, implying thymic rearrangement abnormalities.

Each donor gave one peripheral blood draw, approximately 110 mL on average, collected into heparinised tubes. Using a panel that included CD45RO, CCR7, CD25, CD127, CD95 and CD27, naive, central memory, regulatory and stem cell-like memory CD4+ T cells were sorted on a BD FACSAria II. Purity was above 98% for every sorted population. PBMCs were isolated immediately by Lymphoprep density gradient centrifugation and stained directly without culture. So that batch effects would be minimized, each experiment stained and sorted samples in pairs, pairing one healthy donor with one patient. The entire isolated RNA was reverse transcribed using the High Capacity cDNA Reverse Transcription Kit, and thus expressed TCRB transcripts were sequenced. Naive, central memory and regulatory T cell samples underwent deep immunoSEQ sequencing, averaging about 3.5 million total reads per sample. Sorted cells were lysed in RLT buffer, and RNA was extracted using DNase-treated RNeasy Micro or Mini kits according to cell number. To prevent cross-contamination, each cell subset was processed individually, whereas patient and healthy donor samples were processed jointly. The immunoSEQ multiplex PCR was used to amplify TCRB sequences from cDNA, yielding 87-bp fragments that span the CDR3 region. The amplicons were sequenced using the Illumina HiSeq platform. In the source study's methods: Synthetic template baselines were used to correct PCR bias computationally, reads within Hamming distance 2 were collapsed together, and singletons that could not be merged were discarded. Reads were aligned against IMGT to assign V, D and J genes, CDR3 length and insertions or deletions at six rearrangement sites. Within each subset, clonotype counts were normalized to the number of sorted cells before true diversity and Gini coefficients were calculated with the tcR R package. The overlap coefficient, calculated on TCRB nucleotide sequences, was used to quantify repertoire sharing. Out-of-frame TCRB sequences from naive cells were analyzed as a proxy for the pre-selection repertoire. Sourced from immuneACCESS, this table was stored by TCRdb with only in-frame sequences that have V and J called. A share of the clones is absent; for the studies checked, an unresolved V gene accounts for under half, and the remainder has no known explanation. V, J and clone size were drawn from that table, and D and trimming were deduced from the DNA. This sample is represented by some 400,000 clones; about 15% of them were singletons. The ten largest clones add up to around 0.02% of the sample.

In this sample, this clone turned up a few times. The clone's antigen remains unknown. The record has no base qualities; no much larger clone is one base away. Sequencing was carried out using naive CD4+ T cells from blood. Interpreted using the paper, the cell subset or site label stands for: true naive CD4+ T cells. The sequence was collected from a woman aged 18-29 years in good health.

The sequenced DNA: TGTGCCAGCAGTCCCAACTGGGCGGGTGCAGCCAAAAACATTCAGTACTTC. It translates as CASSPNWAGAAKNIQYF. The chain links TRBV7-9 with TRBJ2-4; TRBD2 might be the D gene, on 5 matching bases. The cysteine opens and the phenylalanine closes a CDR3 of 17 amino acids. The DNA shown is the 51-base CDR3, in frame from base 1. Trimming at the junction amounts to 6 bases on V and 0 bases on J, and the germline ends lie 18 bases apart. Based on the germline V gene (reference sequence), the CDR1 and CDR2 sequences are SEHNR and FQNEAQ.